The 4 T cell receptor beta chains given below trace back to one sample, sequenced in a study of control samples from healthy donors and cancer patients. TCRdb's table, derived via immunoSEQ multiplex PCR, lists solely in-frame clones and lacks some. This table has about 120,000 clones, more than 80% appearing once. Material: blood. These receptors originate from a man aged 45-60 years in good health.

This clone was detected ten times or more. J is TRBJ1-5 and V is TRBV6-1; a weak D match, TRBD1 (5 bases). Germline CDR1 MNHNS, CDR2 SASEGT. This CDR3 has 16 amino acids. V was shortened by 1 base and J by 5 bases, with 15 bases between the two germline ends. The CDR3, as DNA: TGTGCCAGCAGTGAAGTGGTCAGGATAGGGGATCAGCCCCAGCATTTT. It encodes CASSEVVRIGDQPQHF.

In DNA, the CDR3 is TGTGCCAGCAGCTCCACCGGGTTTACTGAAGCTTTCTTT. It translates to CASSSTGFTEAFF. This chain links TRBV9 with TRBJ1-1, with unresolved D. This CDR3 contains 13 residues. Trimming removed 4 bases from V and 5 bases from J, with 12 bases in between. Per germline, CDR1 SGDLS and CDR2 YYNGEE.

The gene calls are TRBV9 and TRBJ2-3, with D maybe TRBD2 (5 bases). This CDR3 contains 16 residues. Germline V gene sequence: CDR1 SGDLS, CDR2 YYNGEE. V was clipped by 1 base and J by 3 bases, with 15 bases between them. In nucleotides, the CDR3 is TGTGCCAGCAGCGTAACCCCCGGGGTGGGGACAGATACGCAGTATTTT. Its translation is CASSVTPGVGTDTQYF.

The chain combines TRBV9 with TRBJ1-1, with D tentatively TRBD1 (5 bases). This CDR3 spans 16 amino acids. CDR1 SGDLS and CDR2 YYNGEE come from the germline V gene. Trimming removed 4 bases at V and 3 bases at J, with 19 bases between. CDR3 in amino acids: CASSLTRDGRHTEAFF. For the CDR3, the DNA is TGTGCCAGCAGCTTGACCCGGGACGGGAGACACACTGAAGCTTTCTTT.